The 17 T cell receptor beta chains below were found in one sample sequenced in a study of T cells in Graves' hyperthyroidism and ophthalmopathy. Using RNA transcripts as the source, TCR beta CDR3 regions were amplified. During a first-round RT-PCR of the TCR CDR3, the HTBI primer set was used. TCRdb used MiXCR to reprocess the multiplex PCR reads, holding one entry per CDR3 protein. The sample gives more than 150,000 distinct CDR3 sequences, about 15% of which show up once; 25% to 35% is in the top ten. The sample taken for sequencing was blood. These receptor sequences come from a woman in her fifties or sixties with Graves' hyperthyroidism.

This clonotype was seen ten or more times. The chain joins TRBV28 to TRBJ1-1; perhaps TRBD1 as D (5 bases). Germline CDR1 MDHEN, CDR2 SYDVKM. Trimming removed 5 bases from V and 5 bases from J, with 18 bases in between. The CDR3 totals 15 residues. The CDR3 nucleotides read TGTGCCAGCAGTCCCGCCGGGGCTGGGGGGACTGAAGCTTTCTTT. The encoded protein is CASSPAGAGGTEAFF.

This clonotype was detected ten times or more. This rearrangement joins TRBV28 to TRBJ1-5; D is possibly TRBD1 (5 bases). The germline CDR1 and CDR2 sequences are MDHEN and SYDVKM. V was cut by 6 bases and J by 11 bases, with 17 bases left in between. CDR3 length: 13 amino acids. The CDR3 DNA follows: TGTGCCAGCAGACGACAGTGGGACTCGGCCCAGCATTTT. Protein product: CASRRQWDSAQHF. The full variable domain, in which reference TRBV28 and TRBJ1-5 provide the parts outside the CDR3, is DVKVTQSSRYLVKRTGEKVFLECVQDMDHENMFWYRQDPGLGLRLIYFSYDVKMKEKGDIPEGYSVSREKKERFSLILESASTNQTSMYLCASRRQWDSAQHFGDGTRLSIL.

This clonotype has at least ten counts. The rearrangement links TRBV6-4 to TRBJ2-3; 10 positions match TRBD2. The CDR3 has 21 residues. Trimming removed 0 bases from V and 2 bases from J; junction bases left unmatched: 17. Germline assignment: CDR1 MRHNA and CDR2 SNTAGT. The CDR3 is CASSDSRGGPTSGVFTDTQYF. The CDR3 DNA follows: TGTGCCAGCAGTGACTCGAGGGGGGGCCCCACTAGCGGGGTTTTCACAGATACGCAGTATTTT.

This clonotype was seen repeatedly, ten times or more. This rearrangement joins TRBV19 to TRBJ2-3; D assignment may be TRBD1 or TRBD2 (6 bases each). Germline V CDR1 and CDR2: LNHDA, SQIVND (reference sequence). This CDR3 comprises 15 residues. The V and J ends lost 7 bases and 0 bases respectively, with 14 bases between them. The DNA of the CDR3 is TGTGCCAGTACGGGGAGGCAGGGGAGCACAGATACGCAGTATTTT. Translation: CASTGRQGSTDTQYF.

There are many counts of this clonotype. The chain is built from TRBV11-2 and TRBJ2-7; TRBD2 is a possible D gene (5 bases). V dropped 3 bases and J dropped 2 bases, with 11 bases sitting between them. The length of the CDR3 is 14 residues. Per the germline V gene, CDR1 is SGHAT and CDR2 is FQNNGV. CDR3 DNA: TGTGCCAGCAGCTTCCTCCCGGGGACCTACGAGCAGTACTTC. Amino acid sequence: CASSFLPGTYEQYF.

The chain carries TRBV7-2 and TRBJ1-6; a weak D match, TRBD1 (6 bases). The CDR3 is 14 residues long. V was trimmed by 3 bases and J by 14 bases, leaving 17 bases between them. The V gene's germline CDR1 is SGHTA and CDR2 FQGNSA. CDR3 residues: CASSFRGAGSALHF. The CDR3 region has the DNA TGTGCCAGCAGCTTTCGGGGGGCAGGCTCAGCCCTCCACTTT.

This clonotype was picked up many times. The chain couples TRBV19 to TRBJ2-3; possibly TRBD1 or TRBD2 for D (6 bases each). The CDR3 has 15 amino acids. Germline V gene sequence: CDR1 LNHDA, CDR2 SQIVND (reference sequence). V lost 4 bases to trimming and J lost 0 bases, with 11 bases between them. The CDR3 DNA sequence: TGTGCCAGTAGTACGGGGGCTTGGAGCACAGATACGCAGTATTTT. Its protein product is CASSTGAWSTDTQYF.

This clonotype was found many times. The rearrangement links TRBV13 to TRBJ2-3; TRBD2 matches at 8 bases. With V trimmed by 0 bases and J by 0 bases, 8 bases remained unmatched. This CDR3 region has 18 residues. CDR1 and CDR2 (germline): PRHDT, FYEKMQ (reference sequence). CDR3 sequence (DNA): TGTGCCAGCAGCTTAGGACCTCCGGGAGGGACTAGCACAGATACGCAGTATTTT. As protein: CASSLGPPGGTSTDTQYF.

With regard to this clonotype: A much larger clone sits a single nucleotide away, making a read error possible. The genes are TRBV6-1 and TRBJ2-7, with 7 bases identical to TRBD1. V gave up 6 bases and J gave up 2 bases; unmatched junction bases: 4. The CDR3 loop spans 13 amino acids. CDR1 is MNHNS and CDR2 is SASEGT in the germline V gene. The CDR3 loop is CASSGQATYEQYF. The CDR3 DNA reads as TGTGCCAGCAGCGGACAGGCCACCTACGAGCAGTACTTC.

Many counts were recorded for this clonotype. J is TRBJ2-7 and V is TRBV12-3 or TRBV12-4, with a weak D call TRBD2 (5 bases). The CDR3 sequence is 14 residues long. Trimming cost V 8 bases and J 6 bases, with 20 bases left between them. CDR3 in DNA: TGTGCCAGCGGAACCGGGGATCCGCGGCCCGAGCAGTACTTC. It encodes CASGTGDPRPEQYF.

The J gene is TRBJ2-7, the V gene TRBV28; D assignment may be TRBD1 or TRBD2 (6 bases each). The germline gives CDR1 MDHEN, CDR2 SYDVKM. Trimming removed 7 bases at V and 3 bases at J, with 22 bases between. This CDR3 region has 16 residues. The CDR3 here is CASTSSRGTGSYEQYF. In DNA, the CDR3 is TGTGCCAGCACCTCCTCTAGGGGGACTGGGAGCTACGAGCAGTACTTC.

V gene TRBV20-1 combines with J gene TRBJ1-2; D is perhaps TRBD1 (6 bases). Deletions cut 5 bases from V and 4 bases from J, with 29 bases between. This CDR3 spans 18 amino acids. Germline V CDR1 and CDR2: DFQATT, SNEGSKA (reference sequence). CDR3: CSAFPHSLLGGEFYGYTF. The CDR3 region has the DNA TGCAGTGCTTTCCCACACTCGCTCTTGGGGGGCGAATTCTATGGCTACACCTTC.

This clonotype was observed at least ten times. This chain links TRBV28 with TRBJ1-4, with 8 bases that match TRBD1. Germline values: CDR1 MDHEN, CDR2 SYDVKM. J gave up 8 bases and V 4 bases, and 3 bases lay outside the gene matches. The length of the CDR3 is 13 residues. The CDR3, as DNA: TGTGCCAGCAGTTACAGGGGGGGCGAAAAACTGTTTTTT. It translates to CASSYRGGEKLFF.

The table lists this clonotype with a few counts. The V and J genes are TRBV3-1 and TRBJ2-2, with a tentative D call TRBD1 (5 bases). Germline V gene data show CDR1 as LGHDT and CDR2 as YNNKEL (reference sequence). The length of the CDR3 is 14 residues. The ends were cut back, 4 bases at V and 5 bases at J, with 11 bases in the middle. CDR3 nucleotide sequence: TGTGCCAGCAGCCCCCAGGGTCGGACCGGGGAGCTGTTTTTT. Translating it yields CASSPQGRTGELFF.

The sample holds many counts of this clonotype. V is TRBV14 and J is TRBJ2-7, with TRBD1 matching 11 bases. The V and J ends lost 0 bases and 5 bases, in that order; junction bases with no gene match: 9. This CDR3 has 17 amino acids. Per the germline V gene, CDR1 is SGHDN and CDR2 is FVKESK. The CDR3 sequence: CASSQDPRTGGINEQYF. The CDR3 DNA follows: TGTGCCAGCAGCCAAGATCCCCGGACAGGGGGCATAAACGAGCAGTACTTC.

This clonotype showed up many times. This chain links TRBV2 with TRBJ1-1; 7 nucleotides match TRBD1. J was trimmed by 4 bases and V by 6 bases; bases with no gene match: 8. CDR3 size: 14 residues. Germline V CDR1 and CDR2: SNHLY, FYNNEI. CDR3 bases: TGTGCCAGCAGCCGCCGACAGGGTATCACTGAAGCTTTCTTT. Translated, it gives CASSRRQGITEAFF.

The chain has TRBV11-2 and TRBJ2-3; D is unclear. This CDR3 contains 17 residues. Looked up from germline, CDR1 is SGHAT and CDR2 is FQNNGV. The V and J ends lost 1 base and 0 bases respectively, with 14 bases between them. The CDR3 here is CASSLGVYRASTDTQYF. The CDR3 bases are TGTGCCAGCAGCTTAGGCGTTTACCGGGCTAGCACAGATACGCAGTATTTT.